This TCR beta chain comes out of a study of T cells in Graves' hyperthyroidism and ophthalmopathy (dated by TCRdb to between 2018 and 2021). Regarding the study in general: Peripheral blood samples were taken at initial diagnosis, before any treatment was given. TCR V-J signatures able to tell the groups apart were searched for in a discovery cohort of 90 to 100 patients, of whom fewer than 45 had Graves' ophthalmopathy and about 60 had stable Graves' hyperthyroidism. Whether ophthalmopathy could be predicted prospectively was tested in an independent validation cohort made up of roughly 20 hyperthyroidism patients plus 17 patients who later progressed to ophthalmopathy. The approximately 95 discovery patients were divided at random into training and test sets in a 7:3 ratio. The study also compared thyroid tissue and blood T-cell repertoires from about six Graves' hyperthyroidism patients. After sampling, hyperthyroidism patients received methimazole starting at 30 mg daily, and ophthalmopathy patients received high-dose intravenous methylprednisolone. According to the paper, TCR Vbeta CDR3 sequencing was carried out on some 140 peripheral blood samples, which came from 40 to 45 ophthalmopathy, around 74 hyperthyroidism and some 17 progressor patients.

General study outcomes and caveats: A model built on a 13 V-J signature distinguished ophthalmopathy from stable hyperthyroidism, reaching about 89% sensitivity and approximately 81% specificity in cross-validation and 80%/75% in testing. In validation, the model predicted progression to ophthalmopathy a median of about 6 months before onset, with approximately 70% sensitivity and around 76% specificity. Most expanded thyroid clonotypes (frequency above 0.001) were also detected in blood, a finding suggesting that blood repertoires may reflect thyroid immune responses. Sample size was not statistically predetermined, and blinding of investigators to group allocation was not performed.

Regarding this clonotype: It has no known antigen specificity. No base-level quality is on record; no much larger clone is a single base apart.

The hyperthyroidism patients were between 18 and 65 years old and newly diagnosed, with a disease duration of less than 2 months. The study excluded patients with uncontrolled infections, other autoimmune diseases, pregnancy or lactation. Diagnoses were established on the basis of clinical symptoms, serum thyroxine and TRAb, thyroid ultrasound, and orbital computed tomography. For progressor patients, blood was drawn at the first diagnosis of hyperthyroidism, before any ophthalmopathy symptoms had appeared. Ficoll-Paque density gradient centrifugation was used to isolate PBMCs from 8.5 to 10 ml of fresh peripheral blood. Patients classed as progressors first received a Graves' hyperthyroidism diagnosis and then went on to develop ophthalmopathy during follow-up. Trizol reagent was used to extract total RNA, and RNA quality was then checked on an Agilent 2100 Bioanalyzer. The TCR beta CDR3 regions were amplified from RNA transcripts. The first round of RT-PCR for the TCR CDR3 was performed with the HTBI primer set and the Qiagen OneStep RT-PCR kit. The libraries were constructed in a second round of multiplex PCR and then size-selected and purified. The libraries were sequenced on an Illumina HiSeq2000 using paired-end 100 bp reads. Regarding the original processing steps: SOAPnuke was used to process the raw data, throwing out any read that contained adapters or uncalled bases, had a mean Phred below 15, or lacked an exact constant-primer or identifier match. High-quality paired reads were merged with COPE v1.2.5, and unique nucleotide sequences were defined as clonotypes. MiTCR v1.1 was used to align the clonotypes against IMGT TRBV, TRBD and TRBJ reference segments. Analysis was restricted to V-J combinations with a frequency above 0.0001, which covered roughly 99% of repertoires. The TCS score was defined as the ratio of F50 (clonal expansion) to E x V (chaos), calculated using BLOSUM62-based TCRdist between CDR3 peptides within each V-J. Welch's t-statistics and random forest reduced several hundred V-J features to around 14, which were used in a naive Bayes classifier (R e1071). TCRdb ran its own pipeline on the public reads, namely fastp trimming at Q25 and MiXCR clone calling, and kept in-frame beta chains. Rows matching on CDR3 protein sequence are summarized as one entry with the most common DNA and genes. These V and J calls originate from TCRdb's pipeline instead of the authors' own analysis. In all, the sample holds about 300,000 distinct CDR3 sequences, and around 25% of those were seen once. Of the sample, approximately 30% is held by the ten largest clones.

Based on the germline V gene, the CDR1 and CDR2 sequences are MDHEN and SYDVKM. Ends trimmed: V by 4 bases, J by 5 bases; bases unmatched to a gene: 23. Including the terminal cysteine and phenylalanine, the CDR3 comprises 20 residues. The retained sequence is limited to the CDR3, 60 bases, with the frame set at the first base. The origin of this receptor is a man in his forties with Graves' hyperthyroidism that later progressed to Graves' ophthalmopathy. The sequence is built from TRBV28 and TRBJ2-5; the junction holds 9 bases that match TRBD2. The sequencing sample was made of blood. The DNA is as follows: TGTGCCAGCAGTTCCCTACCGGGGGCTAGCGGGGTTAATCTCATCGAGACCCAGTACTTC. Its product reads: CASSSLPGASGVNLIETQYF.